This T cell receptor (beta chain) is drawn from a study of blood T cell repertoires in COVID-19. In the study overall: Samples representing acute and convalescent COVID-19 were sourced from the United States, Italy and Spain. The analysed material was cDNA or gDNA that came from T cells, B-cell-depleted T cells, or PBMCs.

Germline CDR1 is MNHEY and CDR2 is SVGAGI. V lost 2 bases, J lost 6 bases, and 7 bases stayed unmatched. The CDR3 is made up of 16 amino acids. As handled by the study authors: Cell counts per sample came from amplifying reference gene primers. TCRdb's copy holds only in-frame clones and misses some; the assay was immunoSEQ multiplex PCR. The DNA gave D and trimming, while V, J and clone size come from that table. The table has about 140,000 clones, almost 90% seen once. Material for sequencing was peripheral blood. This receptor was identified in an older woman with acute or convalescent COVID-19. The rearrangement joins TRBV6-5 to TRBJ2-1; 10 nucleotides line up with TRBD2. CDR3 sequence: CASSYTGTSAVNEQFF. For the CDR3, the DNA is TGTGCCAGCAGTTACACCGGGACTAGCGCCGTCAATGAGCAGTTCTTC.